The 26 T cell receptor beta chains given below trace back to one sample, sequenced in a study of PD-L1 blockade in urothelial cancer (TCRdb year 2017). Receptor libraries were prepared by the immunoSEQ multiplex PCR assay. This is the immuneACCESS table as TCRdb keeps it, with only in-frame sequences that have V and J called. A part of the clones is gone; compared with another copy, unresolved V genes explain less than half, and the rest is unexplained. This sample comprises tens of thousands of clones, approximately 82% of them detected only once. The ten biggest clones cover 3% to 3.5% of the sample. The sample here was PBMCs, taken around atezolizumab (anti-PD-L1) treatment. Every receptor here comes from a man aged 70-80 years with urothelial cancer.

The genes are TRBV28 and TRBJ2-7, with 12 bases that match TRBD2. This CDR3 spans 18 amino acids. The germline V gene encodes CDR1 MDHEN and CDR2 SYDVKM. Germline trimming cut 1 base from V and 5 bases from J; bases unmatched to any gene: 12. CDR3 sequence (DNA): TGTGCCAGCAGTTTATTTCCTAGCGGGAGGGCCACAGGTGACGAGCAGTACTTC. Translated: CASSLFPSGRATGDEQYF.

The chain employs TRBV5-6 and TRBJ2-7; D might be TRBD2 (5 bases). This CDR3 has 14 residues. Trimming took off 1 base at V and 3 bases at J, with 11 bases between the two ends. Germline CDR1 SGHDT, CDR2 YYEEEE. The CDR3 here is CASSLKSGGYEQYF. The CDR3 nucleotides are TGTGCCAGCAGCTTGAAAAGCGGTGGCTACGAGCAGTACTTC.

This chain joins TRBV5-6 and TRBJ2-5, with D unresolved. CDR1 and CDR2 (germline): SGHDT, YYEEEE. Trimming took off 3 bases at V and 2 bases at J, with 11 bases between the two ends. The CDR3 loop spans 14 amino acids. The CDR3 bases are TGTGCCAGCAGCTCCTTCCTTTTACAAGAGACCCAGTACTTC. It codes for CASSSFLLQETQYF.

The V call is TRBV2, the J call TRBJ1-2, with 7 bases matching TRBD1. The V and J ends lost 5 bases and 3 bases, in that order; junction bases with no gene match: 3. This CDR3 is 13 amino acids long. The germline gives CDR1 SNHLY, CDR2 FYNNEI. The CDR3 DNA is TGTGCCAGCAGTTACAGGGGTTACTATGGCTACACCTTC. It codes for CASSYRGYYGYTF.

A single count supports this clone. The chain uses TRBV11-1 and TRBJ1-2; tentative D call: TRBD1 (5 bases). This CDR3 region has 17 residues. Trimming shortened V by 4 bases and J by 14 bases, and 32 bases separated the two germline ends. From germline, CDR1 is SGHAT and CDR2 FQDESV (reference sequence). DNA for the CDR3: TGTGCCAGCAGCTCTGTTGAGTCGGGACTACCGGGTTTGGTGTCTACCTTC. The encoded protein is CASSSVESGLPGLVSTF.

The chain couples TRBV7-3 to TRBJ2-1; tentatively, D is TRBD1 (6 bases). Trimming took 4 bases from V and 11 from J, leaving 15 bases between them. The CDR3 consists of 13 residues. The germline V gene has CDR1 SGHTA and CDR2 FQGTGA. The CDR3 DNA reads TGTGCCAGCAGCTCCTCCGGACAGACCCAGCAGTTCTTC. It codes for CASSSSGQTQQFF.

This sequence joins TRBV7-3 and TRBJ2-7, with unresolved D. V lost 1 base and J 3 bases, leaving 7 bases between the germline ends. This CDR3 has 13 amino acids. In germline, CDR1 is SGHTA, CDR2 FQGTGA. In DNA form, the CDR3 reads TGTGCCAGCAGCTTAAGATCGGGCTACGAGCAGTACTTC. Protein: CASSLRSGYEQYF.

The chain carries TRBV7-2 and TRBJ1-5; D is perhaps TRBD1 (5 bases). Deletions cut 5 bases from V and 11 bases from J, with 16 bases between. The CDR3 runs 13 residues. CDR1 SGHTA and CDR2 FQGNSA come from the germline V gene. This CDR3 reads CASSGGGAGSQHF. The CDR3 nucleotides are TGTGCCAGCAGCGGGGGGGGAGCCGGGTCCCAGCATTTT.

The chain combines TRBV19 with TRBJ1-5; the D gene is possibly TRBD1 (5 bases). Deletions cut 4 bases from V and 3 bases from J, with 10 bases between. This CDR3 contains 14 residues. The V gene's germline CDR1 is LNHDA and CDR2 SQIVND (reference sequence). The CDR3 DNA is TGTGCCAGTAGTACCCGACAGCTCAATCAGCCCCAGCATTTT. It codes for CASSTRQLNQPQHF.

The chain combines TRBV4-1 with TRBJ2-6, with TRBD2 as a possible D gene (6 bases). In germline, CDR1 is MGHRA, CDR2 YSYEKL. Trimming stripped 4 bases from V and 0 bases from J, with 16 bases between. There are 18 residues in the CDR3. CDR3 coding DNA: TGCGCCAGCAGCCGCCCTCTAGCGACGAGCTCTGGGGCCAACGTCCTGACTTTC. This codes for CASSRPLATSSGANVLTF.

V usage is TRBV15 and J usage is TRBJ2-7, with a weak D call TRBD2 (5 bases). The V end lost 0 bases, the J end lost 3 bases, and 15 bases lay between the germline ends. Germline-derived CDR1 and CDR2 are LNHNV and YYDKDF (reference sequence). The CDR3 contains 16 residues. CDR3 loop: CATSRERGPVGYEQYF. CDR3 nucleotides: TGTGCCACCAGCAGAGAGAGAGGGCCGGTAGGCTACGAGCAGTACTTC.

The gene calls are TRBV2 and TRBJ1-5, with D perhaps TRBD1 (6 bases). The germline V and J ends were trimmed by 6 bases and 0 bases, with 9 bases remaining between them. The CDR3 runs 14 residues. Germline CDR1 reads SNHLY; CDR2 reads FYNNEI. The CDR3 region is CASRGHYSNQPQHF. CDR3 bases: TGTGCCAGCAGGGGACATTATAGCAATCAGCCCCAGCATTTT.

This chain uses TRBV7-9 with TRBJ2-7; perhaps TRBD2 as D (7 bases). The CDR3 totals 16 residues. With 5 bases removed from V and 0 bases from J, the gap between germline ends came to 17 bases. Germline CDR1 reads SEHNR; CDR2 reads FQNEAQ (reference sequence). The CDR3 sequence: CASSQEGGEHSYEQYF. For the CDR3, the DNA is TGTGCCAGCAGCCAAGAGGGGGGGGAGCACTCCTACGAGCAGTACTTC.

The rearrangement uses TRBV19 and TRBJ2-1; TRBD1 is a possible D gene (5 bases). Trimming stripped 2 bases from V and 3 bases from J, with 11 bases between. Per the germline V gene, CDR1 is LNHDA and CDR2 is SQIVND (reference sequence). The length of the CDR3 is 15 residues. The CDR3 is CASSIQGKNYNEQFF. For the CDR3, the DNA is TGTGCCAGTAGTATACAGGGCAAAAACTACAATGAGCAGTTCTTC.

This chain connects TRBV27 to TRBJ1-2; possibly TRBD1 for D (6 bases). In germline, CDR1 is MNHEY, CDR2 SMNVEV (reference sequence). V lost 7 bases and J 2 bases, leaving 8 bases between the germline ends. This CDR3 is 12 amino acids long. CDR3 in amino acids: CASKGQNYGYTF. CDR3 DNA sequence: TGTGCCAGCAAGGGACAAAACTATGGCTACACCTTC.

The CDR3, as DNA: TGTGCCAGCAGCCTACAGGGTCCCGGGGCCAACGTCCTGACTTTC. Translating it yields CASSLQGPGANVLTF. This chain joins TRBV7-2 and TRBJ2-6, with a tentative D call TRBD1 (6 bases). Trimming removed 5 bases at V and 4 bases at J, with 12 bases between. CDR3 length equals 15 residues. CDR1 and CDR2 from the germline V gene are SGHTA and FQGNSA.

This chain links TRBV28 with TRBJ1-5; maybe TRBD1 (6 bases). Deletions cut 10 bases from V and 7 bases from J, with 14 bases between. Germline assignment: CDR1 MDHEN and CDR2 SYDVKM. The CDR3 consists of 12 residues. This chain's CDR3 is CAIRGAGQPQHF. CDR3 coding DNA: TGTGCCATTCGGGGGGCCGGGCAGCCCCAGCATTTT.

V usage is TRBV6-1 and J usage is TRBJ1-2; 7 positions match TRBD1. V shed 7 bases and J 1 base; nucleotides not matched to a gene: 9. CDR1 MNHNS and CDR2 SASEGT come from the germline V gene. The CDR3 covers 15 residues. The CDR3 DNA reads as TGTGCCAGCACCAAAGGGACAGAGGGTAACTATGGCTACACCTTC. Translation: CASTKGTEGNYGYTF.

V is TRBV7-9 and J is TRBJ1-2; a weak D match, TRBD1 (6 bases). Germline V CDR1 and CDR2: SEHNR, FQNEAQ (reference sequence). The CDR3 extends over 14 amino acids. V was cut by 6 bases and J by 3 bases, with 14 bases left in between. CDR3 in DNA: TGTGCCAGCAGGCCGGGGGGGGCGTACTATGGCTACACCTTC. Translating gives CASRPGGAYYGYTF.

The chain carries TRBV5-4 and TRBJ1-2; D call uncertain. Germline V gives CDR1 SGHNT, CDR2 YYREEE (reference sequence). V lost 2 bases, J lost 2 bases, and 13 bases lay in between. The length of the CDR3 is 15 residues. The CDR3 nucleotides are TGTGCCAGCAGCTTTGGCGGAGGATCAAACTATGGCTACACCTTC. It yields the protein CASSFGGGSNYGYTF.

This clone was seen once. The chain uses TRBV6-5 and TRBJ1-4; a possible D gene is TRBD1 (6 bases). This CDR3 has 12 residues. V was cut by 5 bases and J by 5 bases, with 6 bases left in between. Germline V lookup: CDR1 MNHEY, CDR2 SVGAGI. The CDR3 loop is CASSTGNEKLFF. Here the CDR3 DNA reads TGTGCCAGCAGTACAGGGAATGAAAAACTGTTTTTT.

This chain connects TRBV15 to TRBJ1-1; D possibly corresponds to TRBD1 (5 bases). Germline V gene lookup returns CDR1 LNHNV and CDR2 YYDKDF (reference sequence). Between the trimmed V and J ends, which lost 1 base and 3 bases, there was a span of 9 bases. The length of the CDR3 is 14 residues. CDR3 region: CATSRGGAYTEAFF. The CDR3, as DNA: TGTGCCACCAGCAGAGGGGGCGCTTACACTGAAGCTTTCTTT.

The chain recombines TRBV7-9 with TRBJ1-2; D not certain. The CDR3 consists of 12 residues. Germline CDR1 is SEHNR and CDR2 is FQNEAQ (reference sequence). V lost 3 bases and J lost 13, with 15 bases in between. CDR3 in amino acids: CASSLKSLTGTF. CDR3 sequence (DNA): TGTGCCAGCAGCTTGAAGAGTTTAACGGGCACCTTC. The complete variable domain, with remaining parts taken from reference TRBV7-9 and TRBJ1-2, reads DTGVSQNPRHKITKRGQNVTFRCDPISEHNRLYWYRQTLGQGPEFLTYFQNEAQLEKSRLLSDRFSAERPKGSFSTLEIQRTEQGDSAMYLCASSLKSLTGTFGSGTRLTVV.

The CDR3 bases are TGTGCCAGCAGTGAGGGCACGGTCACCGGGGAGCTGTTTTTT. Translated: CASSEGTVTGELFF. The chain couples TRBV6-1 to TRBJ2-2; no reliable D call. Germline assignment: CDR1 MNHNS and CDR2 SASEGT. The V and J ends lost 3 bases and 4 bases respectively, with 9 bases between them. The CDR3 consists of 14 residues.

This clone was observed once. The gene calls are TRBV11-1 and TRBJ1-1; D is unresolved. Germline V gene lookup returns CDR1 SGHAT and CDR2 FQDESV (reference sequence). The CDR3 is 11 amino acids. Trimming stripped 8 bases from V and 5 bases from J, with 9 bases between. The CDR3 protein is CASSQLTEAFF. CDR3 DNA: TGTGCCAGCTCACAACTAACTGAAGCTTTCTTT.

This clone was counted a few times. V usage is TRBV9 and J usage is TRBJ2-7; D ambiguous. V lost 0 bases, J lost 3 bases, and 16 bases lay in between. Germline CDR1 is SGDLS and CDR2 is YYNGEE. This CDR3 region has 16 residues. The CDR3 spells CASSVVSSFCVYEQYF. In DNA form, the CDR3 reads TGTGCCAGCAGCGTAGTATCGTCGTTTTGCGTCTACGAGCAGTACTTC.